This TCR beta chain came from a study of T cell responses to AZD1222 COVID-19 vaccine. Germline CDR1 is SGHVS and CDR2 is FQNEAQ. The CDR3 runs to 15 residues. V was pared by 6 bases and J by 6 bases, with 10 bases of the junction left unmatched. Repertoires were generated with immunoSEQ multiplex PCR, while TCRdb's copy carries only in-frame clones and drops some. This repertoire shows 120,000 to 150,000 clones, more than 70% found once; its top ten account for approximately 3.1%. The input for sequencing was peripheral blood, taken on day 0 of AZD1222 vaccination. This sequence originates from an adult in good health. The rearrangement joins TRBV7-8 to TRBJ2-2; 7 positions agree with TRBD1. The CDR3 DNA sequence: TGTGCCAGCAGTAACCTGAGGGGGCGGGCCGGGGAGCTGTTTTTT. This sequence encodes CASSNLRGRAGELFF. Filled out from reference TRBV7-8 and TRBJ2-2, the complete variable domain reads GAGVSQSPRYKVAKRGQDVALRCDPISGHVSLFWYQQALGQGPEFLTYFQNEAQLDKSGLPSDRFFAERPEGSVSTLKIQRTQQEDSAVYLCASSNLRGRAGELFFGEGSRLTVL.